This record concerns one T cell receptor beta chain sequence. The data originate from a study of blood T cell repertoires in COVID-19. Study-level information: PBMCs, B-cell-depleted T cells, or T cells provided the cDNA or gDNA that made up the material.

Enrollees, about 18 to 90 years old, lived in 24 US areas. CDR1 LNHDA and CDR2 SQIVND come from the germline V gene (reference sequence). The length of the CDR3 is 19 residues. V lost 3 bases and J 0 bases, leaving 23 bases between the germline ends. Methods used by the authors: The assay estimated nucleated cells by amplifying reference gene primers. This table comes from immunoSEQ multiplex PCR, and its TCRdb copy is limited to in-frame clones, with some not included. The V and J calls and clone size were taken over from that table, and D and trimming were inferred from the DNA. The sample lists 350,000 to 500,000 clones; roughly 90% were seen once.

Specimen: PBMCs or T cells enriched from blood (not recorded which). The rearrangement joins TRBV19 to TRBJ1-2; no clear D. The receptor was derived from a woman aged 18-30 years who had been exposed to COVID-19. This CDR3 is CASSIHAQVLGSPNYGYTF. The DNA for the CDR3 is TGTGCCAGTAGTATTCATGCCCAGGTGTTAGGCTCTCCTAACTATGGCTACACCTTC.